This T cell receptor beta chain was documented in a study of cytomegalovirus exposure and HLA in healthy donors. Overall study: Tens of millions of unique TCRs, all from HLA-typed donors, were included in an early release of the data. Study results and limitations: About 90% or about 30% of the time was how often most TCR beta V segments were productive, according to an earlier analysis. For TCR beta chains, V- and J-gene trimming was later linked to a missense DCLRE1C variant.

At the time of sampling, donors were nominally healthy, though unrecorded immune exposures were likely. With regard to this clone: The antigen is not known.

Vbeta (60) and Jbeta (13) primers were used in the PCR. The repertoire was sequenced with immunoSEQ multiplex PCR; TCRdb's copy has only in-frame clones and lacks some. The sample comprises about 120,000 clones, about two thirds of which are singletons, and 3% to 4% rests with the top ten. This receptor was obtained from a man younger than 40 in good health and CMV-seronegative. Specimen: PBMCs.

CDR3 protein: CSARTPGGYTF. The CDR3 region has the DNA TGCAGTGCTAGAACCCCCGGGGGCTACACCTTC. V usage is TRBV20-1 and J usage is TRBJ1-2, with D uncertain. V lost 2 bases and J 8 bases, leaving 9 bases between the germline ends. The CDR3 totals 11 residues. Germline values: CDR1 DFQATT, CDR2 SNEGSKA (reference sequence).